These T cell receptor beta chains were read from a single sample in a study of blood T cell repertoires in COVID-19. Sequencing was performed with immunoSEQ multiplex PCR; in TCRdb, only in-frame clones are kept and a portion is missing. Of about 270,000 clones in the sample, roughly 86% were seen once. The specimen sequenced was peripheral blood. The source is a man aged 35 to 55 who had recovered from COVID-19. Each CDR3 is given with its conserved first and last residue. D genes are given only for firm matches. Clone size is stated in some rows and not others, as once, few, many or a class when expanded.

TRBV15	.	TRBD2	TRBJ2-3	TGTGCCGTCAGGCCGGGAGGGGGGGCGGAAGATACGCAGTATTTT	CAVRPGGGAEDTQYF
TRBV3-1/TRBV3-2	.	TRBD2	TRBJ2-2	TGTGCCAGCAGCCAAGTCGGAAGAGGGCGCGGACTAGATGACACCGGGGAGCTGTTTTTT	CASSQVGRGRGLDDTGELFF
TRBV9	.	TRBD2	TRBJ2-5	TGTGCCAGCAGCTCCAGACTAGCGGGCGCCCAAGAGACCCAGTACTTC	CASSSRLAGAQETQYF
TRBV3-1/TRBV3-2	once	TRBD2	TRBJ2-7	TGTGCCAGCAGCCAAGACCGGGGGGGCCTCTACGAGCAGTACTTC	CASSQDRGGLYEQYF
TRBV7-8	.	.	TRBJ1-2	TGTGCCAGCAGCTTAAGTTCCGCGTACTCTGGCTACACCTTC	CASSLSSAYSGYTF
TRBV11-2	.	.	TRBJ2-1	TGTGCCAGCAGCTTTCGGGTTCATGGGAGATACGAGCAGTTCTTC	CASSFRVHGRYEQFF
TRBV6-2/TRBV6-3	.	TRBD1	TRBJ1-2	TGTGCCAGCAGTTACGACCCGGGACAGGGGGCGTCGGCCTATGGCTACACCTTC	CASSYDPGQGASAYGYTF
TRBV7-2	.	.	TRBJ1-2	TGTGCCAGCAGCTTAGGGAGGGGTTATGGCTACACCTTC	CASSLGRGYGYTF
TRBV28	.	.	TRBJ1-2	TGTGCCAGCAACCCCCCCGCAGGCCATCACCTCTATGGCTACACCTTC	CASNPPAGHHLYGYTF
TRBV7-9	.	TRBD2	TRBJ2-5	TGTGCCAGCTTCGGTAGCGGGGTATCAGGGTACTTC	CASFGSGVSGYF
TRBV29-1	.	.	TRBJ2-7	TGCAGCGTTGGGGCCGCCTACGAGCAGTACTTC	CSVGAAYEQYF
TRBV2	.	.	TRBJ2-3	TGTGCCAGCACCGCGGGGCCAGGACCAGGAGATACGCAGTATTTT	CASTAGPGPGDTQYF
TRBV7-8	once	.	TRBJ2-6	TGTGCCAGCAGCTTAACCCCTGGAGGGTATGGTTCCGGGGCCAACGTCCTGACTTTC	CASSLTPGGYGSGANVLTF
TRBV19	.	TRBD1	TRBJ2-1	TGTGCCACCGAGACCGGGACAGATAACAATGAGCAGTTCTTC	CATETGTDNNEQFF
TRBV7-3	.	.	TRBJ2-2	TGTGCCAGCAGCACCCGTAATTTGGGCAGGGGACCCTACACCGGGGAGCTGTTTTTT	CASSTRNLGRGPYTGELFF
TRBV15	.	TRBD2	TRBJ2-2	TGTGCCACCAGCAGAGAGGCAGGGAGAAGGCGGGGGTCCGGGGAGCTGTTTTTT	CATSREAGRRRGSGELFF
TRBV6-5	once	TRBD1	TRBJ2-5	TGTGCCAGCAGTTCATCAGGGGGTTTAGTGGAGACCCAGTACTTC	CASSSSGGLVETQYF
TRBV6-5	.	.	TRBJ1-2	TGTGCCAGCACCTTTGACAGAAACTATGGCTACACCTTC	CASTFDRNYGYTF
TRBV4-1	.	.	TRBJ2-2	TGCGCCAGCAGCCGCGACTACACCGGGGAGCTGTTTTTT	CASSRDYTGELFF
TRBV7-8	.	TRBD2	TRBJ2-7	TGTGCCAGCAGCTTAAGAACGGGGGGGTCCTACGAGCAGTACTTC	CASSLRTGGSYEQYF
TRBV19	.	TRBD2	TRBJ2-7	TGTGCCAGTAGTCCCCGGGGACTAGCGGGAACTTACGAGCAGTACTTC	CASSPRGLAGTYEQYF
TRBV19	.	.	TRBJ1-6	TGTGCCAGTAGTATAGATCAAGCGATCTATAATTCACCCCTCCACTTT	CASSIDQAIYNSPLHF
TRBV5-1	.	TRBD1	TRBJ1-1	TGCGCCAGCAGCTTACAGGGGCGCGCCACTGAAGCTTTCTTT	CASSLQGRATEAFF
TRBV5-1	.	.	TRBJ2-7	TGCGCCAGCAGCTTAGGGTCCGGGGTCACCGAGCAGTACTTC	CASSLGSGVTEQYF
TRBV15	few	TRBD1	TRBJ2-7	TGTGCCACCAGCTGGACAGGCCGCGAGCAGTACTTC	CATSWTGREQYF
TRBV19	.	.	TRBJ2-3	TGTGCCAGTCGGTTTCGCGGGGCAGGAGATACGCAGTATTTT	CASRFRGAGDTQYF
TRBV19	.	TRBD2	TRBJ2-1	TGTGCCAGTTGGGAAAGCGGGAAAGGCTACAATGAGCAGTTCTTC	CASWESGKGYNEQFF
TRBV6-6	.	TRBD1	TRBJ1-2	TGTGCCAGCAGTCGACAGGGAAGTAGCGGCTACACCTTC	CASSRQGSSGYTF
TRBV4-3	once	TRBD2	TRBJ2-1	TGCGCCAGCAGCCAAGAACTGAGCCGAGCGGGAGCAGACAATGAGCAGTTCTTC	CASSQELSRAGADNEQFF
TRBV5-8	.	TRBD2	TRBJ2-7	TGTGCCAGCAGCTTGGATTCTAATTCGGGGGGCGAGCAGTACTTC	CASSLDSNSGGEQYF
TRBV7-2	.	.	TRBJ2-5	TGTGCCAGCAGCTTAAACTCTGAGAAGACCCAGTACTTC	CASSLNSEKTQYF
TRBV3-1/TRBV3-2	.	.	TRBJ2-7	TGTGCCAGCAGCCAAGACAACTACGAGCAGTACTTC	CASSQDNYEQYF
TRBV7-2	.	TRBD2	TRBJ2-1	TGTGCCAGCAGGCCGAGCGGGGGGTCTCCGTTCTTC	CASRPSGGSPFF
TRBV5-5	.	TRBD1	TRBJ2-3	TGTGCCAGCAGCCCACCGGGACAGGATACGCAGTATTTT	CASSPPGQDTQYF
TRBV15	.	.	TRBJ1-1	TGTGCCACCAGCGGGCTTTCTAAGCGGGCCCTGAACACTGAAGCTTTCTTT	CATSGLSKRALNTEAFF
TRBV6-2/TRBV6-3	.	.	TRBJ2-7	TGTGCCAGCAGTTACCCCCCAGGACAGGGTTGGACTAGCGCAACCTACGAGCAGTACTTC	CASSYPPGQGWTSATYEQYF
TRBV19	.	.	TRBJ1-4	TGTGCCAGTAGTAGCGCCGCAACTAATGAAAAACTGTTTTTT	CASSSAATNEKLFF
TRBV5-4	once	TRBD2	TRBJ2-7	TGTGCCAGCAGCTTGGCCGGGAGGAACGAGCAGTACTTC	CASSLAGRNEQYF
TRBV25-1	.	.	TRBJ2-5	TGTGCCAGCAGCGATCACGGGATGTCGGAGACCCAGTACTTC	CASSDHGMSETQYF
TRBV5-1	.	TRBD2	TRBJ2-7	TGCGCCAGCAGCTTGGGACTAGCGGGAGACTCCTACGAGCAGTACTTC	CASSLGLAGDSYEQYF
TRBV30	.	TRBD2	TRBJ2-5	TGTGCCTGGAGTGTACGGGCTAGCGGACAAGAGACCCAGTACTTC	CAWSVRASGQETQYF
TRBV18	.	TRBD1	TRBJ1-3	TGTGCCAGCTCTAAACAGGGGATGGTTTCTGGAAACACCATATATTTT	CASSKQGMVSGNTIYF
TRBV19	.	.	TRBJ2-1	TGTGCCAGTAGTATTGGGGGAGGCTCCTACAATGAGCAGTTCTTC	CASSIGGGSYNEQFF
TRBV5-3	.	.	TRBJ2-7	TGTGCCAGAAGCTTCCTGGGCAAAACGAAGGTGGGTCAATACGAGCAGTACTTC	CARSFLGKTKVGQYEQYF
TRBV2	.	.	TRBJ2-5	TGTGCCAGCAGTGAAGTGCGCACACGGGGAGAGACCCAGTACTTC	CASSEVRTRGETQYF
TRBV11-2	.	.	TRBJ2-3	TGTGCCAGCAGCTCCGACAGTTTAGGCACAGATACGCAGTATTTT	CASSSDSLGTDTQYF
TRBV7-8	.	TRBD1	TRBJ1-4	TGTGCCAGCAGCTTCGGGACAGGGCGTTCTAATGAAAAACTGTTTTTT	CASSFGTGRSNEKLFF
TRBV6-1	.	.	TRBJ1-4	TGTGCCAGCGGGGGCACAGGGCTAACTAATGAAAAACTGTTTTTT	CASGGTGLTNEKLFF
TRBV7-9	.	TRBD2	TRBJ2-5	TGTGCCAGCAGCTATAGCGGGACTTACCAAGAGACCCAGTACTTC	CASSYSGTYQETQYF